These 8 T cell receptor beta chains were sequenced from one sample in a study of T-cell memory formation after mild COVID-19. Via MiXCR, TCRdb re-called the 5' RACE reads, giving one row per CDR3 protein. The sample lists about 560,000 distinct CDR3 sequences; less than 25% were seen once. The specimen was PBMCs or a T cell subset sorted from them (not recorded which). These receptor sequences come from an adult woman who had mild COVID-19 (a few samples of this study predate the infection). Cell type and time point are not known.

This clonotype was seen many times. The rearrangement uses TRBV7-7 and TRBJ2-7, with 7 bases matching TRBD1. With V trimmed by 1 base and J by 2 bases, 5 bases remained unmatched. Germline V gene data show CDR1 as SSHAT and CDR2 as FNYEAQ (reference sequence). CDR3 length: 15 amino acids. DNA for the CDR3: TGTGCCAGCAGCTTAGGACAGGGCGATACCTACGAGCAGTACTTC. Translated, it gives CASSLGQGDTYEQYF.

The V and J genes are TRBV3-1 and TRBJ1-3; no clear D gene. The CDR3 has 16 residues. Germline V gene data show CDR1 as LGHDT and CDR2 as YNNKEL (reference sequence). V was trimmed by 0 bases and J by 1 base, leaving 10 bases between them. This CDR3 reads CASSQDKVPSGNTIYF. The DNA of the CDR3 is TGTGCCAGCAGCCAAGATAAGGTCCCTTCTGGAAACACCATATATTTT.

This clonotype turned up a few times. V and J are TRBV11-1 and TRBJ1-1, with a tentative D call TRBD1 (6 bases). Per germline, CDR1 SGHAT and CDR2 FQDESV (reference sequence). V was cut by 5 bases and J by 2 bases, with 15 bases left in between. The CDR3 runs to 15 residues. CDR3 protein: CASSVLGTPNTEAFF. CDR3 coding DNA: TGTGCCAGCAGCGTTCTCGGGACACCCAACACTGAAGCTTTCTTT.

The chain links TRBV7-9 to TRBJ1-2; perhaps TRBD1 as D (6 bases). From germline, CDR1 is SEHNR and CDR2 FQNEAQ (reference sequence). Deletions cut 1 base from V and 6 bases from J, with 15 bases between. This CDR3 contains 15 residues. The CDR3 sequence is CASSLVAAGVNGYTF. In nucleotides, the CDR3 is TGTGCCAGCAGCTTAGTAGCGGCAGGGGTAAATGGCTACACCTTC. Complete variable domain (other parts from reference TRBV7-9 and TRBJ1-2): DTGVSQNPRHKITKRGQNVTFRCDPISEHNRLYWYRQTLGQGPEFLTYFQNEAQLEKSRLLSDRFSAERPKGSFSTLEIQRTEQGDSAMYLCASSLVAAGVNGYTFGSGTRLTVV.

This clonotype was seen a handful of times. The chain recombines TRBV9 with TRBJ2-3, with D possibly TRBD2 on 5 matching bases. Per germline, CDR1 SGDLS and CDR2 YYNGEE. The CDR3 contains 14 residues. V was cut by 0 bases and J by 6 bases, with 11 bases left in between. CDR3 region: CASSVATSLDTQYF. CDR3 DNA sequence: TGTGCCAGCAGCGTAGCTACTAGTTTGGATACGCAGTATTTT.

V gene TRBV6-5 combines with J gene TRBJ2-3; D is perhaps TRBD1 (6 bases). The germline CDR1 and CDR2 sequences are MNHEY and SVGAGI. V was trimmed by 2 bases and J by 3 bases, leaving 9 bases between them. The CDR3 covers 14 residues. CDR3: CASSYTQGTDTQYF. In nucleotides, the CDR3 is TGTGCCAGCAGTTACACCCAGGGGACAGATACGCAGTATTTT.

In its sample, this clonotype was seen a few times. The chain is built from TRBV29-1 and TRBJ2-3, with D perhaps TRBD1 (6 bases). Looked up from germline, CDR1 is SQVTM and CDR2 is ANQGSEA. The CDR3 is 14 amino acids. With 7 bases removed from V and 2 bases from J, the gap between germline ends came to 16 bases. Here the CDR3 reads CSGNRETHTDTQYF. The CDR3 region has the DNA TGCAGCGGTAACAGGGAAACCCACACAGATACGCAGTATTTT.

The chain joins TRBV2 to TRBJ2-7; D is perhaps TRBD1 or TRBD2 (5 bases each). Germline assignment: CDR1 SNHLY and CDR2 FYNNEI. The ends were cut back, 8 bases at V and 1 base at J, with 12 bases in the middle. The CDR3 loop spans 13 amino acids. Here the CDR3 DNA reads TGTGCCAGCGGGGGTCGGGTGTCCTACGAGCAGTACTTC. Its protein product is CASGGRVSYEQYF.